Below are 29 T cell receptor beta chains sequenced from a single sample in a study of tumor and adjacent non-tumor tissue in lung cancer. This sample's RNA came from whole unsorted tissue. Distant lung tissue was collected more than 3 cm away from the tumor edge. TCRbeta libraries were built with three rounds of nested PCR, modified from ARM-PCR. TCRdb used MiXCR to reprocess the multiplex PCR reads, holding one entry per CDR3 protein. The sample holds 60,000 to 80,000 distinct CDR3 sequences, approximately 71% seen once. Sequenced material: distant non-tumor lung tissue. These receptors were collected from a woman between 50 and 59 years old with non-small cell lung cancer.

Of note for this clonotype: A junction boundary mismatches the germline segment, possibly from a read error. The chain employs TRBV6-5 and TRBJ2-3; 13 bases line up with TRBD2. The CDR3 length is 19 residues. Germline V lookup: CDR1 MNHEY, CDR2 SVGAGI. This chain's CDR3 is CASSYRGPGLAGRLDTRYF. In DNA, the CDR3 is TGTGCCAGCAGTTACAGGGGGCCGGGACTAGCGGGAAGACTAGATACGCGGTATTTT.

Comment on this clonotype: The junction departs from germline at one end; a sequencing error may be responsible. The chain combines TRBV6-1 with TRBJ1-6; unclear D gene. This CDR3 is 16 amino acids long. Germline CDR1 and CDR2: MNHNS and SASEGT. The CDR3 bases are TGTGCCAGCAGTGAATCGATTCAGACAACTGATTCAGCCCTCCACTTT. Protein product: CASSESIQTTDSALHF.

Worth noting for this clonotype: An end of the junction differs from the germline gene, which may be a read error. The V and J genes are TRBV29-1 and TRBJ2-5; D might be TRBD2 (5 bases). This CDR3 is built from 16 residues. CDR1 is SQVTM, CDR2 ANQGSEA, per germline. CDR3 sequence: CGVAVNSARVVETQYF. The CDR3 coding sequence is TGCGGCGTTGCGGTCAATAGCGCTAGGGTTGTGGAGACCCAGTACTTC.

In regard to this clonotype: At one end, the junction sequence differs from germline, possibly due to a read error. The CDR3 is CASSFLAQYSVQFF. In DNA form, the CDR3 reads TGTGCGAGCAGCTTCCTAGCACAATACAGTGTGCAGTTCTTC. The chain recombines TRBV11-2 with TRBJ2-1; possible D gene TRBD2, 5 bases. The germline gives CDR1 SGHAT, CDR2 FQNNGV. This CDR3 comprises 14 residues.

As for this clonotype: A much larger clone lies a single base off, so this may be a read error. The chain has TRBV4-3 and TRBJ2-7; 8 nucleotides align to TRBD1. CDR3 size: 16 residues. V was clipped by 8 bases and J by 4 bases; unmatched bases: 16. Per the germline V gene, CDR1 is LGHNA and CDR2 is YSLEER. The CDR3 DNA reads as TGCGCCAGCGGCCCCGGGTACGGACAGGGAGAGTACGAGCAGTACTTC. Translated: CASGPGYGQGEYEQYF.

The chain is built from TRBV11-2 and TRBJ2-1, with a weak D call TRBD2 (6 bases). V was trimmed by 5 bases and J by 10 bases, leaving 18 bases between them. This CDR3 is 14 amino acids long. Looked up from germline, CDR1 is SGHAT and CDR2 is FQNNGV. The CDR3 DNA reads TGTGCCAGCAGCCTAATAATCTTGGCGGGAGAGCAGTTCTTC. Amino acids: CASSLIILAGEQFF.

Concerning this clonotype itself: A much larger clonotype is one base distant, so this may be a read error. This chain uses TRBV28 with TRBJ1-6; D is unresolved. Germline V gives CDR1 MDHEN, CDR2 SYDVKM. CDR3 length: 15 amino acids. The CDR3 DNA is TGTACCAGCAGTTCCACCGGGGTTCATAATTCACCCCTCCACTTT. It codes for CTSSSTGVHNSPLHF. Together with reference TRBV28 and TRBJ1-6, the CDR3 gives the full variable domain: DVKVTQSSRYLVKRTGEKVFLECVQDMDHENMFWYRQDPGLGLRLIYFSYDVKMKEKGDIPEGYSVSREKKERFSLILESASTNQTSMYLCTSSSTGVHNSPLHFGNGTRLTVT.

The CDR3 here is CASAISPTEKYGYTF. Written as DNA, the CDR3 is TGTGCAAGCGCCATCTCCCCAACAGAAAAGTATGGCTACACCTTC. The chain is built from TRBV6-1 and TRBJ1-2; D is undetermined. CDR1 MNHNS and CDR2 SASEGT come from the germline V gene. CDR3 size: 15 residues.

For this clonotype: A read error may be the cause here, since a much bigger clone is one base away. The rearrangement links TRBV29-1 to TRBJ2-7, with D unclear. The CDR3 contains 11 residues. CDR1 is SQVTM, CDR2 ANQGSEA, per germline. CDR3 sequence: CSVSNIDERYF. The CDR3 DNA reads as TGCAGCGTTTCCAACATCGACGAGCGGTACTTC.

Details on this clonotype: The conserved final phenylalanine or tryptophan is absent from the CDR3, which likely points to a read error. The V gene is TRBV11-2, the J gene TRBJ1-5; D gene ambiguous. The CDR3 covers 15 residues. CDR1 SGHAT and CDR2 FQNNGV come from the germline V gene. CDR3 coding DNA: TGTGCCTGCAGCATTGCGGGCCGAGGCAATAAGCCCCAGCATTAT. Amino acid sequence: CACSIAGRGNKPQHY.

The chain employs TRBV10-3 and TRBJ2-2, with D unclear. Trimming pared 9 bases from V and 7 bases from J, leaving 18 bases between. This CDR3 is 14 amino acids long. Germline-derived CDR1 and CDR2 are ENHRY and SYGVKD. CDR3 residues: CAIDESMADGELFF. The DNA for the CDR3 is TGTGCCATTGATGAGTCGATGGCAGACGGGGAGCTGTTTTTT.

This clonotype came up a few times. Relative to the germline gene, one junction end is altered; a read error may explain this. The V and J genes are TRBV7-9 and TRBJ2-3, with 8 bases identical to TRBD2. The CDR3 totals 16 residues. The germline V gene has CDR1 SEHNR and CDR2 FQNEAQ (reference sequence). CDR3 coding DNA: TGTGCCGGCAGCAACAAACTAGCGGAGGGGGAAGATACGCAGTATTTT. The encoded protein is CAGSNKLAEGEDTQYF.

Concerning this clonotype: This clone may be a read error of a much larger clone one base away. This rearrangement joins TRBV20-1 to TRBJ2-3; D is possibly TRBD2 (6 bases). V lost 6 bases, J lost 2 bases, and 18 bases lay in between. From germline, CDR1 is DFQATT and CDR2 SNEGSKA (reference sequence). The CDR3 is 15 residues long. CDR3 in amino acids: CSAPINGGYTDTQYF. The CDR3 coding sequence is TGCAGTGCACCAATTAACGGGGGATACACAGATACGCAGTATTTT.

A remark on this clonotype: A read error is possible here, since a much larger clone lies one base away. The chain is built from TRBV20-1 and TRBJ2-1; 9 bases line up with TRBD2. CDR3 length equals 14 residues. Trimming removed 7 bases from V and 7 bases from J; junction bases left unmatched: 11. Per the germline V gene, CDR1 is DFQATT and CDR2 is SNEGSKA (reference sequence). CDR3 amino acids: CSVDIAGDTNEQFF. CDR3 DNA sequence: TGCAGTGTCGATATAGCGGGAGATACGAATGAGCAGTTCTTC.

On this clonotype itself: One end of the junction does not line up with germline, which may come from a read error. The CDR3 sequence is CPSSLNIAQGTYDQYF. The CDR3 DNA reads TGTCCCAGCAGCTTAAATATCGCTCAGGGAACCTACGATCAGTACTTC. This chain uses TRBV11-2 with TRBJ2-7, with D possibly TRBD1 on 5 matching bases. CDR3 length: 16 amino acids. The germline V gene has CDR1 SGHAT and CDR2 FQNNGV.

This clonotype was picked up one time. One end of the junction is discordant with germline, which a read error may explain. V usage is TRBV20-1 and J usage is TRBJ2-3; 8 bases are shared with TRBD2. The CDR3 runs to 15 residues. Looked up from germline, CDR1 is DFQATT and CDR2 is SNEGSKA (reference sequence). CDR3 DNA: TGCAGTGCCACTTCCGGAACTAGCGGTGCAGATACGCAGTGTTTT. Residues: CSATSGTSGADTQCF.

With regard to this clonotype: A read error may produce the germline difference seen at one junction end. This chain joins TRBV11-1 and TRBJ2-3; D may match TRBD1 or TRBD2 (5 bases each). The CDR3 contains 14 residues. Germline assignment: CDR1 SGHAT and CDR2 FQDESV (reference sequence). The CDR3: CASSLATGTDTQFF. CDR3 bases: TGTGCCAGCAGCTTGGCGACCGGGACGGATACGCAGTTTTTT. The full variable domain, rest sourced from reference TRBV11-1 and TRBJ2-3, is EAEVAQSPRYKITEKSQAVAFWCDPISGHATLYWYRQILGQGPELLVQFQDESVVDDSQLPKDRFSAERLKGVDSTLKIQPAELGDSAMYLCASSLATGTDTQFFGPGTRLTVL.

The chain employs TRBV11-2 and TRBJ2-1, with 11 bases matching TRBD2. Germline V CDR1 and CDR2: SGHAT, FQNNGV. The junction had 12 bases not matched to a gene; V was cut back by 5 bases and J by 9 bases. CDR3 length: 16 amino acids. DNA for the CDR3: TGTGCCAGCAGCCTAAAGACCGGGACTAGCGGACCTGAGCAGTTCTTC. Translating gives CASSLKTGTSGPEQFF.

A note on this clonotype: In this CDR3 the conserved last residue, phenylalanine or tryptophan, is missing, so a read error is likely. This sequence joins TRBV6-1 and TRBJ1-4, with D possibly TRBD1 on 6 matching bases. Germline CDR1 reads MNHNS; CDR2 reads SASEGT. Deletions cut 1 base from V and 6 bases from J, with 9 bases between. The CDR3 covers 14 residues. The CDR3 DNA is TGTGCCAGCAGTGAAGGCAGGGGTGATGAAAAACTGTTTTAT. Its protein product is CASSEGRGDEKLFY.

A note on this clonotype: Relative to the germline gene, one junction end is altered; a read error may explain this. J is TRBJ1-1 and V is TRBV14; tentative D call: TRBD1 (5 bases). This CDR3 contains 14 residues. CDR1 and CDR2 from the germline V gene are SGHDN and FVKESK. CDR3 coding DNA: TGTGTCAGCAGCCAAATGGGGCGGGGGACTGAAGCTTTCTTT. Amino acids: CVSSQMGRGTEAFF.

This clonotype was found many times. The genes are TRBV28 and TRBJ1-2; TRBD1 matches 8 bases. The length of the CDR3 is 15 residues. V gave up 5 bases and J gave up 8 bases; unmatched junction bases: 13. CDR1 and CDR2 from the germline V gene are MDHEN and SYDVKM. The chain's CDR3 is CASSPTTDRDEGYTF. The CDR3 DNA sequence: TGTGCCAGCAGTCCAACTACGGACAGGGACGAGGGCTACACCTTC.

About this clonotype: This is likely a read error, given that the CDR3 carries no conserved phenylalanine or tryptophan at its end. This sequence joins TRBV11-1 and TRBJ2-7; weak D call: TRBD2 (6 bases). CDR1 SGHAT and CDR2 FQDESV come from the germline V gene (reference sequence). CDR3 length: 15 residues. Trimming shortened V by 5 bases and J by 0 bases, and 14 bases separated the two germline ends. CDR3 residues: CASSVGLSASYEQYS. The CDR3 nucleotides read TGTGCCAGCAGCGTCGGACTATCGGCCTCCTACGAGCAGTACTCC.

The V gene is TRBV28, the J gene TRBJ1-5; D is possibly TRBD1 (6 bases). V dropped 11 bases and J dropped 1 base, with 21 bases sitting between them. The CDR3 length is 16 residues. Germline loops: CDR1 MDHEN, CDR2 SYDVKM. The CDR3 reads CAAAFMGQGSNQPQHF. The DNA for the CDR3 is TGTGCCGCCGCCTTCATGGGGCAGGGGAGCAATCAGCCCCAGCATTTT. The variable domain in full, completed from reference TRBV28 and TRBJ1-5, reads DVKVTQSSRYLVKRTGEKVFLECVQDMDHENMFWYRQDPGLGLRLIYFSYDVKMKEKGDIPEGYSVSREKKERFSLILESASTNQTSMYLCAAAFMGQGSNQPQHFGDGTRLSIL.

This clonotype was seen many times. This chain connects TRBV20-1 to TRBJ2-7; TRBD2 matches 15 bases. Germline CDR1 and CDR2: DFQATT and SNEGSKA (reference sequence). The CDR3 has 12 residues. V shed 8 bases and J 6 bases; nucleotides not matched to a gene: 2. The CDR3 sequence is CSSGLAGGEQYF. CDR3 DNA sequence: TGCAGTTCGGGACTAGCGGGAGGCGAGCAGTACTTC.

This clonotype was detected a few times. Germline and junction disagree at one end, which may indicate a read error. The CDR3 sequence: CNARAGNVNTEAFF. CDR3 DNA sequence: TGCAATGCTAGAGCAGGGAACGTGAACACTGAAGCTTTCTTT. This chain uses TRBV20-1 with TRBJ1-1, with a weak D call TRBD1 (5 bases). Germline lookup yields CDR1 DFQATT and CDR2 SNEGSKA (reference sequence). There are 14 residues in the CDR3.

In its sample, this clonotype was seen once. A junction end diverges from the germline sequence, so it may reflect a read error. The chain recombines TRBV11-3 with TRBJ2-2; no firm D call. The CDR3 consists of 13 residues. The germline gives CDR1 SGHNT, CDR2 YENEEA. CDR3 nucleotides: TGTCCCAGCAGCTTGCACGACACCGGCGAGCTGTTTTTT. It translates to CPSSLHDTGELFF. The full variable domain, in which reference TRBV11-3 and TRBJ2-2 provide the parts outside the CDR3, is EAGVVQSPRYKIIEKKQPVAFWCNPISGHNTLYWYLQNLGQGPELLIRYENEEAVDDSQLPKDRFSAERLKGVDSTLKIQPAELGDSAVYLCPSSLHDTGELFFGEGSRLTVL.

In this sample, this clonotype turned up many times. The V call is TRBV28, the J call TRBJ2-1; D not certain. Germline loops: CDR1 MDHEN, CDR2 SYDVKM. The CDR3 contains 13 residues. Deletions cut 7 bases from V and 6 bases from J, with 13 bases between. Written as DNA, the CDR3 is TGTGCCAGCAAAGGGTACAATTTCAATGAGCAGTTCTTC. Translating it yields CASKGYNFNEQFF.

CDR3 loop: CASSEEDRGGVETQYF. The DNA of the CDR3 is TGTGCCAGCAGTGAAGAGGACAGGGGTGGGGTAGAGACCCAGTACTTC. The chain carries TRBV25-1 and TRBJ2-5; TRBD1 matches at 9 bases. Trimming at V came to 2 bases and at J to 4 bases, leaving 8 bases not matched to a gene. The CDR3 runs to 16 residues. Germline CDR1 reads MGHDK; CDR2 reads SYGVNS.

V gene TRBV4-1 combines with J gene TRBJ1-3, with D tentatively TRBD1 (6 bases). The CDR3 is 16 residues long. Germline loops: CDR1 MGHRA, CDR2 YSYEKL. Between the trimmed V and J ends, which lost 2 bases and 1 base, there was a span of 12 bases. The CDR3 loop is CASSQRGDTSGNTIYF. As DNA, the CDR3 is TGCGCCAGCAGCCAAAGGGGGGACACTTCTGGAAACACCATATATTTT.